This TCR beta chain derives from a study of early T cells in non-severe SARS-CoV-2 infection. Study-level information: The chains were unpaired, and the sequenced material was bulk RNA from unsorted whole blood.

One entry per CDR3 protein results from TCRdb running MiXCR on the 5' RACE reads. This sample has about 61,000 distinct CDR3 sequences, with approximately 10% found just once. Trimming pared 0 bases from V and 0 bases from J, leaving 17 bases between. Germline lookup yields CDR1 SNHLY and CDR2 FYNNEI. The length of the CDR3 is 18 residues. This clonotype was recorded a few times. This clonotype was obtained from an adult who was a healthcare worker with PCR-confirmed SARS-CoV-2 infection or an uninfected control (not recorded which). Source material: whole blood. The rearrangement uses TRBV2 and TRBJ1-1; D is ambiguous. The CDR3 DNA sequence: TGTGCCAGCAGTGAAGCCGCCGGCGGTGGGTTTATGAACACTGAAGCTTTCTTT. This translates into CASSEAAGGGFMNTEAFF.